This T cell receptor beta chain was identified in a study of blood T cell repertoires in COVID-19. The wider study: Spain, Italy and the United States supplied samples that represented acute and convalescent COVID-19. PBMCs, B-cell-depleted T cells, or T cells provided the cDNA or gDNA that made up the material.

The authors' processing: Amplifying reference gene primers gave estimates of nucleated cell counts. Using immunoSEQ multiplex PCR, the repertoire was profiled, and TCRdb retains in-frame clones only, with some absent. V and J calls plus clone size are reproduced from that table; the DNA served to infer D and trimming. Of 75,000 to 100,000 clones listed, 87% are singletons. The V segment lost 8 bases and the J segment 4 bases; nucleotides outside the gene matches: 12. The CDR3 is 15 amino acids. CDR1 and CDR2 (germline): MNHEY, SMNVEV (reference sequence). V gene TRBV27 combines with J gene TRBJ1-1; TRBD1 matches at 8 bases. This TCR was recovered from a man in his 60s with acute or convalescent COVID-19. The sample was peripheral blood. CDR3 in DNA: TGTGCCAGCCAACCCCTTAGGACAGGGTTCACTGAAGCTTTCTTT. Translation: CASQPLRTGFTEAFF.